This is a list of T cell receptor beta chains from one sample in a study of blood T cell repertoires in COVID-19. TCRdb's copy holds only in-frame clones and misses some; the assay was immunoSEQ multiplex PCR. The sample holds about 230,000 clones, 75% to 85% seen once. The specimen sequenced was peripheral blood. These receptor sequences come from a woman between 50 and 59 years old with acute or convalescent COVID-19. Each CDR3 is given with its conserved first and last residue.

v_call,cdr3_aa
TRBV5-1,CASSSGTVGEQYF
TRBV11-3,CASSSRGYNEQFF
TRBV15,CATSRDGGGSSYNEQFF
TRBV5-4,CASSLDSRVSYNEQFF
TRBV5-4,CASSFSGGGRADTQYF
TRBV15,CATSRVAGIGGYTF
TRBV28,CASSPPSQPQHF
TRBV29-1,CSVEGTGVDYGYTF
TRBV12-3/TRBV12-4,CASREAGGYTF
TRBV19,CASSIRLEISYEQYF
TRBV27,CASSLSYGGELFF
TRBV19,CASSPGHTNTGELFF
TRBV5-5,CASSTDREEGEKLFF
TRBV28,CASSFGGLNTGELFF
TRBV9,CASSPRVLAGGRQETQYF
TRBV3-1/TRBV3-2,CASSPDRDGELFF
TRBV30,CAWSEDRGNQPQHF
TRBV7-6,CASSSAPGQGAYEQYF